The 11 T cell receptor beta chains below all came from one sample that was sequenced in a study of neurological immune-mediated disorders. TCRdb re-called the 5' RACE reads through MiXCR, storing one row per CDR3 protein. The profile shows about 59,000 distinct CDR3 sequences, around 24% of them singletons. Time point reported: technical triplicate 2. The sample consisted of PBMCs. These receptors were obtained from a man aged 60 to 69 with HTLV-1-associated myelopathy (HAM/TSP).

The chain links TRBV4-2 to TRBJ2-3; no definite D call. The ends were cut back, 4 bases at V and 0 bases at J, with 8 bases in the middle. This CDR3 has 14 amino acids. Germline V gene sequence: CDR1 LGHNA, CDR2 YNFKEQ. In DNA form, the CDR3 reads TGTGCCAGCAGCCCAGAACAGAGCACAGATACGCAGTATTTT. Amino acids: CASSPEQSTDTQYF.

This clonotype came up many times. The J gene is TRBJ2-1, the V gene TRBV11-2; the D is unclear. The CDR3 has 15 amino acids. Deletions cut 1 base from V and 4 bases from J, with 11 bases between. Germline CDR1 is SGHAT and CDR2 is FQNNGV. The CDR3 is CASSLVPHGYNEQFF. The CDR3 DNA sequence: TGTGCCAGCAGCTTAGTACCTCACGGATACAATGAGCAGTTCTTC.

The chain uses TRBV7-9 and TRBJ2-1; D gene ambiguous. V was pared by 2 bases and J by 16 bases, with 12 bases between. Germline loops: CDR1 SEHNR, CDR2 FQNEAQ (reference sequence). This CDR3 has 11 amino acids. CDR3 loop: CASSLSEPSFF. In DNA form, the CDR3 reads TGTGCCAGCAGCTTAAGTGAGCCCTCATTCTTC.

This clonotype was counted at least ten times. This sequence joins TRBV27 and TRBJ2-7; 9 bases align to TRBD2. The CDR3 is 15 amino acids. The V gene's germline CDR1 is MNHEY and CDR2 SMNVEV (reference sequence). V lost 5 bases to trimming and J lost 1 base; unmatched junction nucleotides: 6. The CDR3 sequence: CASSPSGDLSYEQYF. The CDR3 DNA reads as TGTGCCAGCAGTCCTAGCGGGGATCTTTCCTACGAGCAGTACTTC.

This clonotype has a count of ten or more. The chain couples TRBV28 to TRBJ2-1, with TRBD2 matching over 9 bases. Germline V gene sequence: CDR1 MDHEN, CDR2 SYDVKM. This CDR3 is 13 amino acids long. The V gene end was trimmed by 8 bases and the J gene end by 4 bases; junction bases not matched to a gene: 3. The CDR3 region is CASGLAGYNEQFF. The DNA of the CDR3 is TGTGCCAGCGGCCTAGCGGGGTACAATGAGCAGTTCTTC.

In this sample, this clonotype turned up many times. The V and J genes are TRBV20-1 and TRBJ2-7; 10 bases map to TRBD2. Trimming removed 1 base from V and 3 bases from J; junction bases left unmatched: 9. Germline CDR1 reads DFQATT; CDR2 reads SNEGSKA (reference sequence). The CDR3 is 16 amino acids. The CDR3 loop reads CSARVSGRASIYEQYF. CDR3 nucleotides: TGCAGTGCTAGAGTGAGCGGGAGGGCCTCTATCTACGAGCAGTACTTC.

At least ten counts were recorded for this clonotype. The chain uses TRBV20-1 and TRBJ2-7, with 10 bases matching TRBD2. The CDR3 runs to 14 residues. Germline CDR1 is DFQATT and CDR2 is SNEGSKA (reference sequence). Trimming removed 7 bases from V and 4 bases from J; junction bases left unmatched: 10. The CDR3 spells CSGTLAGAPYEQYF. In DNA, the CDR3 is TGCAGTGGGACGCTAGCGGGAGCCCCTTACGAGCAGTACTTC.

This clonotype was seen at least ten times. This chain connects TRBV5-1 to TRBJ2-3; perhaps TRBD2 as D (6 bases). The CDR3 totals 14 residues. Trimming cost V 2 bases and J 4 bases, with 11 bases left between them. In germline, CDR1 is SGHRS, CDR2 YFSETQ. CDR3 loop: CASSFSRLADTQYF. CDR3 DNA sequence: TGCGCCAGCAGCTTTTCCCGACTAGCAGATACGCAGTATTTT.

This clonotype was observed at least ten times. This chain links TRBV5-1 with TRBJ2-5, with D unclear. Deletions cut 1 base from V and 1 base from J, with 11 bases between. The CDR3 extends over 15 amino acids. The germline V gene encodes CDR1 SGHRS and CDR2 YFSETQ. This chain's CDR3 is CASSLPTTSQETQYF. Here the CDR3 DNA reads TGCGCCAGCAGCTTGCCAACAACAAGCCAAGAGACCCAGTACTTC.

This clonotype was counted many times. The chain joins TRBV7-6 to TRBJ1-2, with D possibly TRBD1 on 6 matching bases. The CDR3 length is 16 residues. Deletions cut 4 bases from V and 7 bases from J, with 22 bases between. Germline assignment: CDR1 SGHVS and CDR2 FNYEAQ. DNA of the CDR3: TGTGCCAGCAGCTCGACCCAATGGCAGGGGTACAGTGGCTACACCTTC. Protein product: CASSSTQWQGYSGYTF.

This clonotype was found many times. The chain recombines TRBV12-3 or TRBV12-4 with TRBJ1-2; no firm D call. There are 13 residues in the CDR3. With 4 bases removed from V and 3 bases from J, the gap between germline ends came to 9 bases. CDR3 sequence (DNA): TGTGCCAGCAGTTCGGGGAGTTACTATGGCTACACCTTC. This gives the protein CASSSGSYYGYTF.